This T cell receptor (beta chain) was observed in a study of regulatory T cells in long-lasting Graves disease. Arm-PCR of CDR3 regions and iRepertoire HTBI primers were the basis on which TCR beta libraries were built. Each CDR3 protein is one row after TCRdb ran MiXCR on the multiplex PCR reads. Here the sample spans about 620,000 distinct CDR3 sequences, roughly 15% being singletons. CDR3 size: 16 residues. Trimming removed 5 bases from V and 2 bases from J, with 20 bases in between. Germline V gene lookup returns CDR1 DFQATT and CDR2 SNEGSKA (reference sequence). This sample's time point: newly diagnosed GD, antithyroid drugs for less than 3 months. From RNA extracted from PBMCs, the TCR library was made. This clonotype was counted ten times or more. These same data were also listed under a study on T cells in Graves' hyperthyroidism and ophthalmopathy.

The V call is TRBV20-1, the J call TRBJ2-3, with D hard to call. This clonotype was obtained from a woman in her twenties or thirties with Graves disease. This sample comprised peripheral blood mononuclear cells (PBMCs), obtained at new diagnosis, from a patient treated with antithyroid drugs. CDR3 in amino acids: CSAPFPTGPATDTQYF. In DNA form, the CDR3 reads TGCAGTGCTCCTTTCCCCACCGGACCTGCCACAGATACGCAGTATTTT.